The clone carrying this TCR beta chain was seen many times. At one end, the junction sequence differs from germline, possibly due to a read error. This record comes from a study of CD8 T cells in ankylosing spondylitis. TCRdb reprocessed the 5' RACE reads with MiXCR, giving one entry per CDR3 protein. The sample contains about 260,000 distinct CDR3 sequences, more than 20% of which appear only once. The germline gives CDR1 MNHNY, CDR2 SVGAGI (reference sequence). The CDR3 loop spans 9 amino acids. V is TRBV6-6 and J is TRBJ1-4; D remains unclear. The origin of this receptor is a male donor with ankylosing spondylitis or in good health (not recorded which). The sample was blood, either unsorted or a sorted T cell fraction (not recorded which). The CDR3 sequence is CASSGPMKF. As DNA, the CDR3 is TGTGCCAGCAGTGGACCGATGAAGTTT.